One sample yielded the 10 T cell receptor beta chains listed below, sequenced in a study of technical replicates of blood from several donors. Sequencing used immunoSEQ multiplex PCR; TCRdb keeps in-frame clones, though not all of them. Of tens of thousands of clones in the sample, about 98% were seen once. The material sequenced was T cells isolated from PBMCs. The receptor source for this set is a human donor in good health.

The rearrangement uses TRBV19 and TRBJ2-7, with 7 positions matching TRBD2. The V gene end was trimmed by 5 bases and the J gene end by 4 bases; junction bases not matched to a gene: 8. The germline gives CDR1 LNHDA, CDR2 SQIVND (reference sequence). CDR3 size: 14 residues. As DNA, the CDR3 is TGTGCCAGTAGTGGAGGACTAGGAGCTTACGAGCAGTACTTC. This gives the protein CASSGGLGAYEQYF. Looking up the rest from reference TRBV19 and TRBJ2-7 gives the full variable domain: DGGITQSPKYLFRKEGQNVTLSCEQNLNHDAMYWYRQDPGQGLRLIYYSQIVNDFQKGDIAEGYSVSREKKESFPLTVTSAQKNPTAFYLCASSGGLGAYEQYFGPGTRLTVT.

The chain is built from TRBV19 and TRBJ2-7, with D possibly TRBD1 on 5 matching bases. The V end was cut by 6 bases, the J end by 5 bases, with 14 bases between. In germline, CDR1 is LNHDA, CDR2 SQIVND (reference sequence). This CDR3 has 13 amino acids. CDR3 loop: CASSPPWGHEQYF. The CDR3 DNA follows: TGTGCCAGTAGCCCACCGTGGGGCCACGAGCAGTACTTC.

This clone has only one observation. The rearrangement joins TRBV6-6 to TRBJ2-7; possible D gene TRBD2, 5 bases. CDR3 size: 14 residues. Per the germline V gene, CDR1 is MNHNY and CDR2 is SVGAGI (reference sequence). The V gene lost 6 bases and the J gene lost 2 bases, with 14 bases spanning the gap. The CDR3 nucleotides are TGTGCCAGCAGCCAAGATACGGGAACCTACGAGCAGTACTTC. Translating it yields CASSQDTGTYEQYF.

The J gene is TRBJ2-3, the V gene TRBV27, with D possibly matching TRBD2 (6 bases). The germline V gene has CDR1 MNHEY and CDR2 SMNVEV (reference sequence). Trimming left V 8 bases short and J 3 bases short, with 9 bases between. There are 12 residues in the CDR3. The CDR3 spells CASGTQTDTQYF. The CDR3 region has the DNA TGTGCCAGCGGGACTCAAACAGATACGCAGTATTTT.

The gene calls are TRBV15 and TRBJ2-7; 8 bases line up with TRBD1. The V gene's germline CDR1 is LNHNV and CDR2 YYDKDF (reference sequence). This CDR3 has 15 residues. V was clipped by 1 base and J by 1 base; unmatched bases: 3. The CDR3 nucleotides are TGTGCCACCAGCAGAGGGGGGACAGGATCCTACGAGCAGTACTTC. The encoded protein is CATSRGGTGSYEQYF.

The J gene is TRBJ1-5, the V gene TRBV5-1, with no clear D. This CDR3 comprises 13 residues. CDR1 and CDR2 from the germline V gene are SGHRS and YFSETQ. V was shortened by 1 base and J by 5 bases, with 7 bases between the two germline ends. The CDR3 sequence: CASSLLGYQPQHF. The CDR3 region has the DNA TGCGCCAGCAGCTTGCTGGGCTATCAGCCCCAGCATTTT.

This chain links TRBV9 with TRBJ2-1; 7 nucleotides agree with TRBD2. Germline-derived CDR1 and CDR2 are SGDLS and YYNGEE. The V segment lost 0 bases and the J segment 0 bases; nucleotides outside the gene matches: 12. The length of the CDR3 is 19 residues. This CDR3 reads CASSVAGGGDAPSYNEQFF. CDR3 nucleotides: TGTGCCAGCAGCGTAGCTGGTGGGGGGGACGCGCCCTCCTACAATGAGCAGTTCTTC. The variable domain in full, completed from reference TRBV9 and TRBJ2-1, reads DSGVTQTPKHLITATGQRVTLRCSPRSGDLSVYWYQQSLDQGLQFLIQYYNGEERAKGNILERFSAQQFPDLHSELNLSSLELGDSALYFCASSVAGGGDAPSYNEQFFGPGTRLTVL.

V gene TRBV5-1 combines with J gene TRBJ2-7; D unclear. Germline-derived CDR1 and CDR2 are SGHRS and YFSETQ. The CDR3 runs 12 residues. Trimming pared 0 bases from V and 6 bases from J, leaving 7 bases between. The CDR3 region is CASSLGSGEQYF. The CDR3 DNA follows: TGCGCCAGCAGCTTGGGGTCGGGCGAGCAGTACTTC.

This clone occurred a few times. This sequence joins TRBV28 and TRBJ1-5, with 7 bases matching TRBD1. Germline CDR1 reads MDHEN; CDR2 reads SYDVKM. V lost 7 bases and J lost 4; bases outside the gene matches: 10. The CDR3 contains 15 residues. CDR3 sequence: CASIPTGAFNQPQHF. CDR3 in DNA: TGTGCCAGCATCCCTACAGGGGCCTTTAATCAGCCCCAGCATTTT.

This chain links TRBV7-3 with TRBJ2-2; D might be TRBD1 (5 bases). Trimming shortened V by 5 bases and J by 2 bases, and 15 bases separated the two germline ends. The germline CDR1 and CDR2 sequences are SGHTA and FQGTGA. The CDR3 spans 16 residues. The CDR3: CASSPGFSVNTGELFF. As DNA, the CDR3 is TGTGCCAGCAGCCCAGGGTTCAGTGTTAACACCGGGGAGCTGTTTTTT.